This TCR beta chain stems from a study of T cell changes during pregnancy in multiple sclerosis. V dropped 3 bases and J dropped 2; count of bases not matched to a gene: 2. The germline V gene has CDR1 SGDLS and CDR2 YYNGEE. CDR3 length: 15 residues. Produced via immunoSEQ multiplex PCR; TCRdb's table is partial and in-frame only. Counted here are fewer than 30,000 clones, around 90% occurring once; the ten biggest clones make up approximately 5.4%. The sample was CD8+ T cells from peripheral blood mononuclear cells, taken before pregnancy. V usage is TRBV9 and J usage is TRBJ2-1; 10 positions agree with TRBD2. This receptor was obtained from a female donor with multiple sclerosis, enrolled in a pregnancy study. The CDR3 sequence is CASSAGTSAYNEQFF. The CDR3 DNA reads TGTGCCAGCAGCGCCGGGACTAGCGCCTACAATGAGCAGTTCTTC.